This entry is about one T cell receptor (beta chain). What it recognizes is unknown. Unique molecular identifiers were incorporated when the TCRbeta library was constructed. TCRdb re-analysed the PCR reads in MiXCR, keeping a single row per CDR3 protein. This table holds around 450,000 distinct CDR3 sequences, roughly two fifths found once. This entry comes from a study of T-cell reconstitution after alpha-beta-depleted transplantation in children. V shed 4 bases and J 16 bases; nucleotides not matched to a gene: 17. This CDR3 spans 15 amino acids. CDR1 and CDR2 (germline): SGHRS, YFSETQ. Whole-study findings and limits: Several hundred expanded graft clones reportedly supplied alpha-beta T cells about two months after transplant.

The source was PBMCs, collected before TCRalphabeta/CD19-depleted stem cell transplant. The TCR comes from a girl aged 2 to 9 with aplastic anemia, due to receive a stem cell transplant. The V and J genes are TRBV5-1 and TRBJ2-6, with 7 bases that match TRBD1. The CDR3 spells CASSPLGDSTMGLTF. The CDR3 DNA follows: TGCGCCAGCAGCCCCCTAGGGGACAGCACGATGGGGCTGACTTTC.